These 6 T cell receptor beta chains were all obtained from the same sample, sequenced in a study of beta chain features in type 1 diabetes. Reverse transcription of all isolated RNA meant that expressed TCRB transcripts were sequenced. The repertoire was sequenced with immunoSEQ multiplex PCR; TCRdb's copy has only in-frame clones and lacks some. The profile shows over 120,000 clones, less than 11% of them singletons. The sample taken for sequencing was naive CD4+ T cells from blood. The source of these receptors is a man younger than 35 in good health.

The genes are TRBV7-9 and TRBJ2-3, with TRBD2 matching over 13 bases. V shed 4 bases, J shed 2 bases, and the junction held 3 bases outside the gene matches. This CDR3 has 16 residues. Germline lookup yields CDR1 SEHNR and CDR2 FQNEAQ (reference sequence). In DNA, the CDR3 is TGTGCCAGCAGCTACGGACTAGCGGGGGCCACAGATACGCAGTATTTT. Amino acids: CASSYGLAGATDTQYF.

Only a few counts were recorded for this clone. V gene TRBV30 combines with J gene TRBJ2-5, with TRBD2 matching over 8 bases. The CDR3 is made up of 13 amino acids. With V trimmed by 5 bases and J by 0 bases, 2 bases remained unmatched. Germline lookup yields CDR1 GTSNPN and CDR2 SVGIG (reference sequence). The CDR3 bases are TGTGCCTGGCAGCGGGGGAACCAAGAGACCCAGTACTTC. It encodes CAWQRGNQETQYF.

The rearrangement joins TRBV5-4 to TRBJ1-4, with TRBD1 as a possible D gene (5 bases). Between the trimmed V and J ends, which lost 0 bases and 0 bases, there was a span of 9 bases. The germline gives CDR1 SGHNT, CDR2 YYREEE (reference sequence). The CDR3 has 16 residues. The CDR3 DNA reads TGTGCCAGCAGCTTGGGGGCGGGGGCAACTAATGAAAAACTGTTTTTT. Residues: CASSLGAGATNEKLFF.

This chain uses TRBV20-1 with TRBJ2-7, with D possibly being TRBD2 (5 bases). V was cut by 5 bases and J by 7 bases, with 9 bases left in between. The CDR3 loop spans 10 amino acids. The V gene's germline CDR1 is DFQATT and CDR2 SNEGSKA (reference sequence). The CDR3 spells CSAGSREQYF. CDR3 nucleotides: TGCAGTGCTGGGAGCCGAGAGCAGTACTTC.

This clone showed up just a few times. CDR3 nucleotide sequence: TGTGCCAGCAGTTCGGACAGGGACGCTGAAGCTTTCTTT. Translation gives CASSSDRDAEAFF. J is TRBJ1-1 and V is TRBV6-1, with 8 nucleotides matching TRBD1. The CDR3 has 13 residues. Germline-derived CDR1 and CDR2 are MNHNS and SASEGT. The V segment lost 5 bases and the J segment 6 bases; nucleotides outside the gene matches: 5.

The chain carries TRBV5-6 and TRBJ2-5, with 9 bases matching TRBD1. The CDR3 totals 15 residues. CDR1 SGHDT and CDR2 YYEEEE come from the germline V gene. Germline trimming cut 4 bases from V and 1 base from J; bases unmatched to any gene: 5. The DNA of the CDR3 is TGTGCCAGCAGCAGTACAGGGGGCGTCCAAGAGACCCAGTACTTC. It specifies CASSSTGGVQETQYF.